The text below deals with one T cell receptor (beta chain). The data were taken from a study of cytotoxic CD8 clonotypes in ibrutinib-treated CLL. This CDR3 comprises 14 residues. Germline CDR1 is ENHRY and CDR2 is SYGVKD. The V gene lost 1 base and the J gene lost 1 base, with 8 bases spanning the gap. Only in-frame clones appear in the TCRdb table, and some are missing; sequencing was by immunoSEQ multiplex PCR. Of approximately 70,000 clones listed, 75% to 85% are singletons. The clonotype originates from a human donor with chronic lymphocytic leukemia. The sequencing used PBMCs, collected at disease progression, from a patient treated with ibrutinib. The V gene is TRBV10-3, the J gene TRBJ2-7; a weak D match, TRBD2 (5 bases). This chain's CDR3 is CAISEYGDSYEQYF. The CDR3, as DNA: TGTGCCATCAGTGAGTACGGGGATTCCTACGAGCAGTACTTC.